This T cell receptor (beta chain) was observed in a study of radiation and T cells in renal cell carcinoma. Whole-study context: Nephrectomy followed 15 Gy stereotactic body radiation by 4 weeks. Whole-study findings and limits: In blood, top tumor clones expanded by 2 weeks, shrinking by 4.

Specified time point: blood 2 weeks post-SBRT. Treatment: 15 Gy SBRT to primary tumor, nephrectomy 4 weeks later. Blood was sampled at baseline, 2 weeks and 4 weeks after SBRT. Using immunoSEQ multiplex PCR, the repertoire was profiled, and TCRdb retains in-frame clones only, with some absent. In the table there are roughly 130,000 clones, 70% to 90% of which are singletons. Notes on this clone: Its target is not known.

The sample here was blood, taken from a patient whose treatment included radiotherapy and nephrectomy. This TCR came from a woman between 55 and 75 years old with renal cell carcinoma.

For the CDR3, the DNA is TGTGCCAGCAGTTTCACGCATGGCTACACCTTC. It encodes CASSFTHGYTF. The genes are TRBV28 and TRBJ1-2, with D unresolved. Looked up from germline, CDR1 is MDHEN and CDR2 is SYDVKM. CDR3 size: 11 residues. Trimming shortened V by 3 bases and J by 6 bases, and 5 bases separated the two germline ends.